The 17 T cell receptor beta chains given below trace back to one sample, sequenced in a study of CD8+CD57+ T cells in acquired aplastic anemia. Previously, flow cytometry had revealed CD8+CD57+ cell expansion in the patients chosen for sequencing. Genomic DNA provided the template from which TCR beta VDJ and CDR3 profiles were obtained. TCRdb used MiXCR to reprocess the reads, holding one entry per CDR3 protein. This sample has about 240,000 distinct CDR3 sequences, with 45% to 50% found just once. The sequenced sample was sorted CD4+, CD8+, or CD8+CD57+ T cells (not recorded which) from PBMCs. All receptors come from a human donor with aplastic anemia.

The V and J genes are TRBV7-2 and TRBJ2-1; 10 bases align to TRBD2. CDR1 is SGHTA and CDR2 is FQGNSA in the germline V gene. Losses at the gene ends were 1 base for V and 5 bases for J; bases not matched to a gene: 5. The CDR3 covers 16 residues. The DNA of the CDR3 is TGTGCCAGCAGCTTAGTACTAGCGGGACATGACAATGAGCAGTTCTTC. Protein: CASSLVLAGHDNEQFF.

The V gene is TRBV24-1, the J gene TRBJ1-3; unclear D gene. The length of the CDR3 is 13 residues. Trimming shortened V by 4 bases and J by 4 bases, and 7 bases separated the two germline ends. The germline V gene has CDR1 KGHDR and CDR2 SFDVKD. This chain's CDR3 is CATSEHGGNTIYF. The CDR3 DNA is TGTGCCACCAGTGAGCACGGGGGAAACACCATATATTTT.

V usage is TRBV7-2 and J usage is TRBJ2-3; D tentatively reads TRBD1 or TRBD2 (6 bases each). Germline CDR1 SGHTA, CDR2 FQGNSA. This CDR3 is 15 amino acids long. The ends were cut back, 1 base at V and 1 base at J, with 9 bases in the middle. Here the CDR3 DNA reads TGTGCCAGCAGCTTAGATAGGGGGGGCACAGATACGCAGTATTTT. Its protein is CASSLDRGGTDTQYF.

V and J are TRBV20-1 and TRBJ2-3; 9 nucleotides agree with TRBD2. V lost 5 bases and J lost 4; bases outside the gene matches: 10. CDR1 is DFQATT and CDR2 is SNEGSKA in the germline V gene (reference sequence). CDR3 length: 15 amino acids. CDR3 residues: CSAYPTSGRADTQYF. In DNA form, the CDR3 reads TGCAGTGCTTATCCGACTAGCGGACGGGCAGATACGCAGTATTTT.

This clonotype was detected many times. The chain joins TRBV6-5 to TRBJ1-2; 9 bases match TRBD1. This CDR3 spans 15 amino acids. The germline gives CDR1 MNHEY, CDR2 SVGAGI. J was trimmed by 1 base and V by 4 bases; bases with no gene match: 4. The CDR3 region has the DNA TGTGCCAGCAGTTGGACAGGGGAAAGTAACTATGGCTACACCTTC. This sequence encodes CASSWTGESNYGYTF.

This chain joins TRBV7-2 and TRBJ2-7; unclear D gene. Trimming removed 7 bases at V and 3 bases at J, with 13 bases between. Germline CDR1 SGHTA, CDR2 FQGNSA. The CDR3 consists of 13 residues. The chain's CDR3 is CASTAGLSYEQYF. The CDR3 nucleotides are TGTGCCAGCACAGCAGGTCTCAGCTACGAGCAGTACTTC.

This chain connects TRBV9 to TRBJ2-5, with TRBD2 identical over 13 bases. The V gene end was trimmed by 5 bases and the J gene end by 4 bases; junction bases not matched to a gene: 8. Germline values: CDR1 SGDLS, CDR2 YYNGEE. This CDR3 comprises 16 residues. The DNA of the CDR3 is TGTGCCAGCAGGATTTTACTAGCGGGGGGGGCAGAGACCCAGTACTTC. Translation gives CASRILLAGGAETQYF.

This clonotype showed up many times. CDR3 in DNA: TGTGCCACCAGCACGATGGCTAGCGGGGTCGCCTACGAGCAGTACTTC. Protein: CATSTMASGVAYEQYF. The chain uses TRBV15 and TRBJ2-7, with TRBD2 matching over 9 bases. Germline V lookup: CDR1 LNHNV, CDR2 YYDKDF (reference sequence). J was trimmed by 2 bases and V by 4 bases; bases with no gene match: 9. This CDR3 contains 16 residues.

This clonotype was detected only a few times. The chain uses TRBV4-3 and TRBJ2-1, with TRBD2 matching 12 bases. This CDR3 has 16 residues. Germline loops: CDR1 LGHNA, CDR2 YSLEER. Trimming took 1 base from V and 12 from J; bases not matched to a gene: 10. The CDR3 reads CASSQGRLAGGAGQFF. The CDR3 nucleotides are TGCGCCAGCAGCCAAGGTCGGCTAGCGGGGGGGGCTGGGCAGTTCTTC.

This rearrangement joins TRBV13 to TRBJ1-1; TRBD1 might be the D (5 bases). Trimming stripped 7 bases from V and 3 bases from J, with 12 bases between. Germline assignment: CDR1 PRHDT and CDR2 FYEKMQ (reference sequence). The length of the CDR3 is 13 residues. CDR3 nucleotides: TGTGCCAGCACGATCCGGGGGGACACTGAAGCTTTCTTT. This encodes CASTIRGDTEAFF.

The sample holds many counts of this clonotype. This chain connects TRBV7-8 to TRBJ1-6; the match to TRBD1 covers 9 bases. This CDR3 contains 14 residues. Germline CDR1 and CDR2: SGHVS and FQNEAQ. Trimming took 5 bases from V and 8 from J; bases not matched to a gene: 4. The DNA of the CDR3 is TGTGCCAGCAGCCCCGACAGGGGGTATTCACCCCTCCACTTT. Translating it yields CASSPDRGYSPLHF.

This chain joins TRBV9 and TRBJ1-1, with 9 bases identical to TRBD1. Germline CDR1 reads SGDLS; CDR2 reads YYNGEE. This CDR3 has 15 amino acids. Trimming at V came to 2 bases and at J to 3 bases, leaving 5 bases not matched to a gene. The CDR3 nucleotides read TGTGCCAGCAGCGTGGTGGGACAGGGCGACACTGAAGCTTTCTTT. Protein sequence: CASSVVGQGDTEAFF.

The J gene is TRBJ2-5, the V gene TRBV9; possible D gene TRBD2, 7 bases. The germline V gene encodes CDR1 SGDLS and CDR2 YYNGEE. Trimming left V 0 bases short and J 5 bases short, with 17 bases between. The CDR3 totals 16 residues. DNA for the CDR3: TGTGCCAGCAGCGTAGCTACGAGGGGGGGGCATGAGACCCAGTACTTC. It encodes CASSVATRGGHETQYF.

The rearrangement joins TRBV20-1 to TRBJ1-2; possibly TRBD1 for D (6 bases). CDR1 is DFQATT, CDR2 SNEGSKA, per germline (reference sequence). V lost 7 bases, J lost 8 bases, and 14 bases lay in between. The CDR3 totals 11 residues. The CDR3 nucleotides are TGCAGTGTCTCGGGGGCAGACGGCTACACCTTC. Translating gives CSVSGADGYTF.

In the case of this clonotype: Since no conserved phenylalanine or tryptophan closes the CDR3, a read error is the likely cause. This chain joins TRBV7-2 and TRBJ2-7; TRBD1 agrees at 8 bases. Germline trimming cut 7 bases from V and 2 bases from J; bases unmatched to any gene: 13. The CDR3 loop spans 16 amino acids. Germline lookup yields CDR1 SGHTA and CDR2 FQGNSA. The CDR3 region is CASTTTRGHLPYEQYL. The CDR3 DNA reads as TGTGCCAGCACCACGACCAGGGGGCATCTTCCCTACGAGCAGTACCTC.

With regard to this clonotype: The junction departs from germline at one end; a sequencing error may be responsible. For the CDR3, the DNA is TGTGCCAGCGGTCGAGCACCAGACAGGAGCTACGAGCGGTACTTC. This translates into CASGRAPDRSYERYF. The chain uses TRBV7-6 and TRBJ2-7; the D gene is possibly TRBD1 (6 bases). The CDR3 has 15 amino acids. CDR1 and CDR2 (germline): SGHVS, FNYEAQ.

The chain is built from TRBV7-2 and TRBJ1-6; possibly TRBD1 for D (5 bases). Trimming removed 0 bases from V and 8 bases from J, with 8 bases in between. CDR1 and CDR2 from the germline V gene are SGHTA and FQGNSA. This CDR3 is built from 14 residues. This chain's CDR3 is CASSLAAGDSPLHF. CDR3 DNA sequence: TGTGCCAGCAGCTTAGCGGCGGGGGATTCACCCCTCCACTTT.